These 12 T cell receptor beta chains were sequenced from one sample in a study of blood T cells in healthy people across ages. Next came a second PCR, run for about 7 to 12 cycles, which used a sample-barcoded 5' primer along with a J-beta primer mix. TCRdb reanalysed the 5' RACE reads using MiXCR and keeps one entry per CDR3 protein. Of hundreds of thousands of distinct CDR3 sequences in the sample, roughly half are singletons; the top ten hold about 13%. The sample taken for sequencing was blood. These receptors were collected from a woman over 75 in good health.

Note on this clonotype: Given a much more abundant clone one base away, this may be a read error. The CDR3 DNA reads TGTGCCATCAGAAGGACTAGCGGGAGTGTTAGCTCCGACGAGCAGTACTTC. Translating it yields CAIRRTSGSVSSDEQYF. V gene TRBV10-3 combines with J gene TRBJ2-7, with TRBD2 identical over 13 bases. This CDR3 region has 17 residues. Germline V CDR1 and CDR2: ENHRY, SYGVKD.

The genes are TRBV12-3 or TRBV12-4 and TRBJ1-2; D ambiguous. This CDR3 has 13 amino acids. With 4 bases removed from V and 0 bases from J, the gap between germline ends came to 6 bases. The CDR3 bases are TGTGCCAGCAGTTGGACGGCTAACTATGGCTACACCTTC. This codes for CASSWTANYGYTF.

This clonotype was seen ten or more times. The chain links TRBV4-1 to TRBJ1-4; tentatively, D is TRBD1 (5 bases). The germline V gene has CDR1 MGHRA and CDR2 YSYEKL. This CDR3 region has 16 residues. V dropped 0 bases and J dropped 3 bases, with 11 bases sitting between them. The DNA of the CDR3 is TGCGCCAGCAGCCAAGATCCCGGGACGGCTAATGAAAAACTGTTTTTT. This codes for CASSQDPGTANEKLFF.

To note about this clonotype: At one boundary the junction diverges from the germline segment, which might be a read error. This chain connects TRBV7-3 to TRBJ1-1; D remains unclear. The CDR3 is 14 residues long. Germline CDR1 SGHTA, CDR2 FQGTGA. The CDR3 spells CASSLLGENTEPFF. Here the CDR3 DNA reads TGTGCCAGCAGCTTACTGGGAGAGAACACTGAACCTTTCTTT.

This clonotype has more than one count but fewer than ten. V is TRBV12-3 or TRBV12-4 and J is TRBJ1-3; TRBD1 matches 9 bases. With V trimmed by 3 bases and J by 9 bases, 12 bases remained unmatched. CDR3 length: 16 amino acids. The CDR3 DNA sequence: TGTGCCAGCAGTTTGCGGACAGGGGCATTTGAAGGCACCATATATTTT. It encodes CASSLRTGAFEGTIYF.

The chain uses TRBV30 and TRBJ2-1; 7 positions match TRBD2. Looked up from germline, CDR1 is GTSNPN and CDR2 is SVGIG (reference sequence). The J segment lost 6 bases and the V segment lost 2 bases, leaving 4 bases of the junction unmatched. This CDR3 region has 13 residues. CDR3 nucleotide sequence: TGTGCCTGGAGTTCGGCTAGCGGCAATGAGCAGTTCTTC. This sequence encodes CAWSSASGNEQFF.

The gene calls are TRBV15 and TRBJ2-1; D may be TRBD1 or TRBD2 (5 bases each). This CDR3 is 13 amino acids long. The germline V and J ends were trimmed by 1 base and 13 bases, with 14 bases remaining between them. Germline V lookup: CDR1 LNHNV, CDR2 YYDKDF (reference sequence). DNA for the CDR3: TGTGCCACCAGCAGAGGTGGGACGGCCCATCAGTTCTTC. Protein: CATSRGGTAHQFF.

V usage is TRBV6-5 and J usage is TRBJ2-1; 8 nucleotides match TRBD2. This CDR3 comprises 14 residues. V lost 7 bases to trimming and J lost 7 bases; unmatched junction nucleotides: 9. Germline CDR1 is MNHEY and CDR2 is SVGAGI. The CDR3 DNA is TGTGCCAGCAAACGGGAGGGGGTCGGGAATGAGCAGTTCTTC. It yields the protein CASKREGVGNEQFF.

This chain links TRBV3-1 with TRBJ1-2; D uncertain. CDR1 and CDR2 from the germline V gene are LGHDT and YNNKEL (reference sequence). V was cut by 1 base and J by 7 bases, with 22 bases left in between. The CDR3 covers 17 residues. The CDR3 is CASSQGLRTLLLGGYTF. For the CDR3, the DNA is TGTGCCAGCAGCCAAGGACTACGAACCTTGCTGTTGGGTGGCTACACCTTC.

Comment on this clonotype: It may be a read error: a sequence one base away is much more abundant. The gene calls are TRBV5-1 and TRBJ2-1; 10 bases align to TRBD2. CDR1 is SGHRS and CDR2 is YFSETQ in the germline V gene. The CDR3 runs 17 residues. Written as DNA, the CDR3 is TGCGCCAGCAGATTGGGTCTGACTAGCGGGTACTACAATGAGCAGTTCTTC. Its protein is CASRLGLTSGYYNEQFF. The full variable domain, its missing parts supplied by reference TRBV5-1 and TRBJ2-1, is KAGVTQTPRYLIKTRGQQVTLSCSPISGHRSVSWYQQTPGQGLQFLFEYFSETQRNKGNFPGRFSGRQFSNSRSEMNVSTLELGDSALYLCASRLGLTSGYYNEQFFGPGTRLTVL.

The chain employs TRBV20-1 and TRBJ2-2; 9 bases map to TRBD1. In germline, CDR1 is DFQATT, CDR2 SNEGSKA (reference sequence). Unmatched junction bases numbered 4, after V lost 2 bases and J lost 0 bases. There are 16 residues in the CDR3. The CDR3 sequence: CSARRGTGTNTGELFF. For the CDR3, the DNA is TGCAGTGCTAGAAGGGGGACAGGGACGAACACCGGGGAGCTGTTTTTT.

The chain is built from TRBV6-8 and TRBJ2-1; D gene ambiguous. The closer fit of TRBJ2-7 to the DNA end suggests the J call may be wrong. The CDR3 totals 13 residues. Germline CDR1 and CDR2: MNHGY and SAAAGT. The CDR3 DNA reads TGTGCCAGCAATACCTCTTCCTACAATGAGCAGTACTTC. Its translation is CASNTSSYNEQYF.